These T cell receptor beta chains were read from a single sample in a study of response to subunit inactivated influenza vaccine. MiXCR was run by TCRdb on the RT-PCR reads, yielding one entry per CDR3 protein. The sample includes 530,000 or so distinct CDR3 sequences, about 25% of them seen just once. This sample comprised CD4+ T cells sorted from PBMCs, obtained about 5 days after vaccination. These receptors originate from a man aged 50-59 years who received an inactivated influenza vaccine. Each CDR3 is given with its conserved first and last residue. Each record gives: clone size, V gene, D gene, J gene, CDR3 length, CDR3 protein, CDR3 DNA. The D gene is left open where the match is weak. Not all rows give a size; the values are once, few, many and, for expanded clones, a class.

.,TRBV12-3/TRBV12-4,.,TRBJ2-1,15,CASSLLGGSYNEQFF,TGTGCCAGCAGCCTATTGGGCGGCTCCTACAATGAGCAGTTCTTC
few,TRBV29-1,TRBD1,TRBJ2-3,15,CSVEEPRGLGDTQYF,TGCAGCGTTGAAGAACCGAGGGGGCTCGGAGATACGCAGTATTTT
.,TRBV5-1,TRBD2,TRBJ2-3,16,CASSPTIAGSTDTQYF,TGCGCCAGCAGCCCGACTATAGCGGGGAGCACAGATACGCAGTATTTT
few,TRBV12-3/TRBV12-4,TRBD1,TRBJ1-2,13,CASSPGQVYGYTF,TGTGCCAGCAGCCCGGGACAGGTCTATGGCTACACCTTC
few,TRBV7-9,.,TRBJ2-7,14,CASSPGDGSYEQYF,TGTGCCAGCAGCCCGGGGGACGGCTCCTACGAGCAGTACTTC
few,TRBV2,.,TRBJ1-1,13,CASSERGGAEAFF,TGTGCCAGCAGTGAGAGGGGCGGCGCTGAAGCTTTCTTT
few,TRBV5-1,.,TRBJ1-6,14,CASSLASANSPLHF,TGCGCCAGCAGCTTGGCGTCAGCTAATTCACCCCTCCACTTT
.,TRBV3-1,.,TRBJ1-3,17,CASSQDSGRSAGNTIYF,TGTGCCAGCAGCCAAGACTCGGGAAGGTCGGCTGGAAACACCATATATTTT
.,TRBV5-1,.,TRBJ2-3,14,CASGRESDTDTQYF,TGCGCCAGCGGCAGGGAGTCGGACACAGATACGCAGTATTTT
.,TRBV9,.,TRBJ2-3,17,CASSPKGEADGGDTQYF,TGTGCCAGCAGCCCTAAAGGGGAAGCGGACGGCGGAGATACGCAGTATTTT
few,TRBV7-3,TRBD1,TRBJ2-3,13,CASSPTGGLTQYF,TGTGCCAGCAGCCCCACAGGGGGCCTTACGCAGTATTTT